This T cell receptor (beta chain) came from a study of CD8+CD57+ T cells in acquired aplastic anemia. Study-wide context: The sorted CD4+ and CD8+ cells yielded an average approximately 3 ug of DNA.

Ten or more counts support this clonotype. The antigen remains undetermined. Study-level points and caveats: Patients and controls were found to share more than 25 CD8+ CDR3 sequences.

The sequenced patients had an expansion of CD8+CD57+ cells seen by flow cytometry. Severe acquired aplastic anemia was present in all patients. Patients were therapy-naive when their blood was sampled. This CDR3 contains 15 residues. Germline CDR1 is SGHTS and CDR2 is YDEGEE. With V trimmed by 1 base and J by 5 bases, 5 bases remained unmatched. Profiling of TCR beta VDJ combinations and CDR3 sequences used genomic DNA as template. Via MiXCR, TCRdb re-called the reads, giving one row per CDR3 protein. In the table there are fewer than 250,000 distinct CDR3 sequences, around 45% of which are singletons.

This clonotype was obtained from a human donor with aplastic anemia. The chain links TRBV5-8 to TRBJ2-1; 8 nucleotides agree with TRBD1. The sample taken for sequencing was sorted CD4+, CD8+, or CD8+CD57+ T cells (not recorded which) from PBMCs. CDR3 bases: TGTGCCAGCAGCTTGTGGAGACAGGGGAACAATGAGCAGTTCTTC. Its protein product is CASSLWRQGNNEQFF.